The sequence of this T cell receptor (beta chain) was determined in a study of blood T cell repertoires in COVID-19 (dated by TCRdb to about 2020). At the level of the whole study: Collaborator samples came from the United States, Italy and Spain and covered acute and convalescent phases of COVID-19. Where available, HLA class I and class II types were taken from metadata supplied by the sample provider and were not determined by assay-based typing. Subjects who had been exposed to COVID-19, were actively infected with it, or had recovered from it provided the deeply sampled blood TCRbeta repertoires that made up the dataset. The sample metadata nearly always contained a de-identified subject ID, COVID-19 status, age in years and sex. The repertoires were released in a freely available public database meant as a resource for research on the immune response to SARS-CoV-2. The material from the prospective study consisted of cDNA or gDNA derived from T cells, B-cell-depleted T cells, or PBMCs. The samples were drawn from two sources: the first 160 participants of the ongoing ImmuneRACE study, and fewer than 1,500 subjects contributed by 6 global collaborators.

Study-wide conclusions, independent of this receptor: The amount of clinical and demographic metadata varied by source and participant and was provided uncurated.

The collaborating institutions used their own protocols to collect whole blood in K2EDTA tubes. For TCRbeta analysis, collaborator samples were shipped as frozen whole blood, as isolated PBMCs, or as DNA extracted from either sample type. The CDR3, cysteine through phenylalanine, is 13 amino acids long. The read is trimmed to its CDR3 DNA, 39 bases read in frame from base 1. At the junction V is shortened by 0 bases and J by 5 bases, with 5 bases in between. CDR1 and CDR2, per the germline V gene, are SGDLS and YYNGEE. At least ten counts were recorded for this clone. It has no known antigen specificity. One base away there is no much larger clone; base qualities are not given. TCRbeta CDR3 regions were amplified from genomic DNA by means of the immunoSEQ Assay, a bias-controlled multiplex PCR. For the original study's pipeline: Nucleated cell counts per sample were estimated from amplification of reference gene primers within the assay. To quantify the absolute abundance of each unique TCRbeta CDR3 rearrangement, sequence reads were collapsed and filtered. For each sample, productive Simpson clonality was calculated as the square root of Simpson's diversity index over productive rearrangements. TCRdb stores this immuneACCESS table with in-frame sequences only. Part of the clones is absent; in the studies checked, under half of the shortfall reflects unresolved V genes, and no reason is known for the rest. V and J calls and clone size come straight from that table; D and trimming were deduced from the DNA. This sample is represented by about 190,000 clones; roughly nine tenths of them were singletons. Of the sample, about 1.1% is held by the ten largest clones.

This receptor was obtained from a man aged 25 to 40 with acute or convalescent COVID-19. The receptor chain draws on TRBV9 and TRBJ2-2; the D gene cannot be resolved reliably. The material sequenced was peripheral blood. The nucleotide sequence reads as follows: TGTGCCAGCAGCGTAGTTGAGACCGGGGAGCTGTTTTTT. This is translated as CASSVVETGELFF.